The source of this T cell receptor beta chain is a study of blood T cell repertoires in COVID-19. Study at large: Samples taken during acute and convalescent COVID-19 were collected in the United States, Italy and Spain. T cells, B-cell-depleted T cells, or PBMCs provided the cDNA or gDNA that served as material.

Per the authors' pipeline: Estimated nucleated cell counts came from reference gene primer amplification. Produced via immunoSEQ multiplex PCR; TCRdb's table is partial and in-frame only. The D gene and trimming were derived from the DNA, and the V and J assignments and clone size from that table. The table lists more than 85,000 clones, 70% to 90% of them singletons. The CDR3 spans 14 residues. Germline values: CDR1 MNHEY, CDR2 SMNVEV (reference sequence). V lost 6 bases and J lost 6, with 15 bases in between. This clone was observed once. This chain connects TRBV27 to TRBJ2-1, with a possible D match to TRBD2 (6 bases). The clonotype was recovered from a woman aged 50 to 65 with acute or convalescent COVID-19. The sequenced sample was peripheral blood. The CDR3 DNA reads as TGTGCCAGCAGAGGGACTGGTACTGGCAATGAGCAGTTCTTC. This translates into CASRGTGTGNEQFF.